A selection of T cell receptor beta chains follows, all from one sample in a study of blood T cell repertoires in COVID-19. TCRdb's table, derived via immunoSEQ multiplex PCR, lists solely in-frame clones and lacks some. The sample holds over 250,000 clones, 89% seen once. The sequenced sample was peripheral blood. These TCRs come from a man between 50 and 59 years old with acute or convalescent COVID-19. Each CDR3 is given with its conserved first and last residue. D genes are given only for firm matches. Rows may omit the clone size; those that give it use once, few, many or a size class.

cdr3_aa: CASGLTSDIRTIGEQFF
j_call: TRBJ2-1
d_call: -
clone_size: -
v_call: TRBV12-5

cdr3_aa: CSARQGSNYGYTF
j_call: TRBJ1-2
d_call: TRBD1
clone_size: -
v_call: TRBV29-1

cdr3_aa: CASSLVLTGSSYEQYF
j_call: TRBJ2-7
d_call: TRBD1
clone_size: -
v_call: TRBV7-9

cdr3_aa: CASSGLADTQYF
j_call: TRBJ2-3
d_call: -
clone_size: -
v_call: TRBV25-1

cdr3_aa: CASSGDSSEQFF
j_call: TRBJ2-1
d_call: -
clone_size: -
v_call: TRBV7-2

cdr3_aa: CASSAPSPGYTF
j_call: TRBJ1-2
d_call: -
clone_size: -
v_call: TRBV9

cdr3_aa: CASFGGLNEKLFF
j_call: TRBJ1-4
d_call: -
clone_size: once
v_call: TRBV2

cdr3_aa: CASSQAGGETEAFF
j_call: TRBJ1-1
d_call: TRBD1
clone_size: -
v_call: TRBV18

cdr3_aa: CASSPRPIRGDTQYF
j_call: TRBJ2-3
d_call: -
clone_size: once
v_call: TRBV7-2

cdr3_aa: CASSQLTEPYEQYF
j_call: TRBJ2-7
d_call: -
clone_size: -
v_call: TRBV6-5

cdr3_aa: CASSYSGEQFF
j_call: TRBJ2-1
d_call: -
clone_size: -
v_call: TRBV19

cdr3_aa: CASGLGGYGYTF
j_call: TRBJ1-2
d_call: -
clone_size: once
v_call: TRBV6-5

cdr3_aa: CASSIMAKSEQYF
j_call: TRBJ2-7
d_call: -
clone_size: -
v_call: TRBV19

cdr3_aa: CARSGTGVGNTIYF
j_call: TRBJ1-3
d_call: TRBD1
clone_size: -
v_call: TRBV30

cdr3_aa: CASTTRGQGKDIQYF
j_call: TRBJ2-4
d_call: TRBD1
clone_size: once
v_call: TRBV7-3

cdr3_aa: CAIDRGFGTGELFF
j_call: TRBJ2-2
d_call: -
clone_size: once
v_call: TRBV19

cdr3_aa: CASSGGGVGPPYNEQFF
j_call: TRBJ2-1
d_call: TRBD2
clone_size: -
v_call: TRBV27

cdr3_aa: CASSQDQTTTGTGELFF
j_call: TRBJ2-2
d_call: -
clone_size: -
v_call: TRBV4-2

cdr3_aa: CASSFRGETQYF
j_call: TRBJ2-5
d_call: -
clone_size: -
v_call: TRBV19

cdr3_aa: CASSLGRQEYEQYF
j_call: TRBJ2-7
d_call: -
clone_size: once
v_call: TRBV11-2

cdr3_aa: CASSTRGGNTEAFF
j_call: TRBJ1-1
d_call: -
clone_size: -
v_call: TRBV6-5

cdr3_aa: CASSSGTSTDTQYF
j_call: TRBJ2-3
d_call: -
clone_size: -
v_call: TRBV7-3

cdr3_aa: CASSYYTGYGNTIYF
j_call: TRBJ1-3
d_call: -
clone_size: -
v_call: TRBV7-8

cdr3_aa: CASSERQGNTEAFF
j_call: TRBJ1-1
d_call: TRBD1
clone_size: -
v_call: TRBV6-1

cdr3_aa: CASSPRGRPSEQFF
j_call: TRBJ2-1
d_call: -
clone_size: -
v_call: TRBV7-2